This entry lists 2 T cell receptor beta chains sequenced from one sample in a study of a mutant IDH1 vaccine in newly diagnosed glioma. The antigens for these receptors are not known. The sample's time point: week 5, during vaccination. Doses consisted of 300 ug of mutant IDH1 20-mer peptide each, paired with topical imiquimod. The assay was immunoSEQ multiplex PCR, and TCRdb's table has in-frame clones only and misses some. The data contain some 51,000 clones, about 77% of them singletons. The sample was PBMCs, taken from a glioma patient whose treatment included an IDH1 peptide vaccine. All receptors come from a middle-aged man with glioma.

The chain links TRBV2 to TRBJ1-5; D might be TRBD1 (6 bases). The CDR3 is 16 residues long. Germline V lookup: CDR1 SNHLY, CDR2 FYNNEI. V shed 3 bases and J shed 1 base, with 13 bases lying between them. CDR3 nucleotides: TGTGCCAGCAGTGAGGGGGCGGGGCCGAGCAATCAGCCCCAGCATTTT. Translated: CASSEGAGPSNQPQHF.

The V gene is TRBV6-1, the J gene TRBJ1-5; no clear D gene. CDR3 length: 15 residues. The V and J ends lost 6 bases and 4 bases respectively, with 16 bases between them. The germline V gene has CDR1 MNHNS and CDR2 SASEGT. The CDR3 DNA reads TGTGCCAGCAGGGCCAGGAGAGCAGAAAATCAGCCCCAGCATTTT. Translation gives CASRARRAENQPQHF.